The clone carrying this TCR beta chain has ten or more counts. The antigen is undetermined. The data derive from a study of breast tumors, draining lymph nodes, adjacent tissues. Axillary draining lymph nodes of breast cancer patients supplied the node samples. TCRdb used MiXCR to reprocess the multiplex PCR reads, holding one entry per CDR3 protein. The data contain under 150,000 distinct CDR3 sequences, around 20% of them singletons. Whole-study results and caveats: Compared with basal-like, luminal-like tumors shared significantly more repertoire with nontumor tissue.

The receptor's source is a female donor with breast cancer. Some clones in this sample may be carry-over from other donors' samples. The sequencing sample was made of axillary lymph node tissue.

The CDR3 spells CASSFRTSFLSNEQFF. The CDR3, as DNA: TGTGCCAGCAGCTTCCGGACTAGTTTCCTGAGCAATGAGCAGTTCTTC. J is TRBJ2-1 and V is TRBV7-2, with TRBD2 matching over 7 bases. Germline V gene sequence: CDR1 SGHTA, CDR2 FQGNSA. The CDR3 runs 16 residues. V was pared by 3 bases and J by 6 bases, with 11 bases of the junction left unmatched.